This TCR beta chain is from a study of CD8 T cells in Susac syndrome. Points from the study as a whole: Regarding the TCR sequencing and HLA analysis, the study admitted that a relatively small number of individuals were involved.

In the case of this clonotype: Its antigen is unidentified.

The CDR3 spans 13 residues. V was shortened by 0 bases and J by 5 bases, with 8 bases between the two germline ends. CDR1 SGHRS and CDR2 YFSETQ come from the germline V gene. Sequencing of TCR beta was carried out in blood CD8+ and CD4+ T cells. Reverse transcription of about 0.5 to 1 ug RNA used random hexamers. Multiplex immunoSEQ PCR targeted 54 Vbeta and 13 Jbeta TCR beta segments. TCRdb redid the calling of the immunoSEQ multiplex PCR reads with MiXCR, one entry per CDR3 protein. The sample holds some 160,000 distinct CDR3 sequences, 92% seen once. Sequencing was carried out using CD4+ T cells from PBMCs. This TCR was sampled from a human donor in good health. The chain is built from TRBV5-1 and TRBJ2-5; D gene uncertain. The CDR3 sequence is CASSLERRETQYF. DNA for the CDR3: TGCGCCAGCAGCTTGGAACGGCGGGAGACCCAGTACTTC.